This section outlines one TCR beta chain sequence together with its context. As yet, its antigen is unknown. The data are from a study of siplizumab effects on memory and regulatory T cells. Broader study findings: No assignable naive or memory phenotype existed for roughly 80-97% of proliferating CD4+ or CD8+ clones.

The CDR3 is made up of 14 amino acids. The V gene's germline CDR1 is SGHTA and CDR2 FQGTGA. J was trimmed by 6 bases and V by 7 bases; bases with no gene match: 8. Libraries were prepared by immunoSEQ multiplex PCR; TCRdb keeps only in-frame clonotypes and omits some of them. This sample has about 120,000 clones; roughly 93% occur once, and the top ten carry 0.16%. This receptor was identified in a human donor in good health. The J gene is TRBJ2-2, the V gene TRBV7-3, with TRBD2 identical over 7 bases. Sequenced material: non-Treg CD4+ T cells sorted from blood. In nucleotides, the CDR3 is TGTGCCAGCACTAGGGAGGGCGGCCCCGGGGAGCTGTTTTTT. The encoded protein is CASTREGGPGELFF.